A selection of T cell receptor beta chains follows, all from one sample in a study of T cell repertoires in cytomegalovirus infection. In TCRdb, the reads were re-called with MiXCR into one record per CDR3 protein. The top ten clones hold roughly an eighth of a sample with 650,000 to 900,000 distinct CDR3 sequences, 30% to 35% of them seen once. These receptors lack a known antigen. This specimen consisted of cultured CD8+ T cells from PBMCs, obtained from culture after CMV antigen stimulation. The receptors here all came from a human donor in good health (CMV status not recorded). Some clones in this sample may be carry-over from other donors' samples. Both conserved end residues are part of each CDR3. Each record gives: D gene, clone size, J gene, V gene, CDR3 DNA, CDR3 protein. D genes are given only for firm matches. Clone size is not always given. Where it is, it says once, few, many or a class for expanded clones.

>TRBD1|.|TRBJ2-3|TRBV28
TGTGCCAGCAAGCGCCTGGGGACAGAAAAAGATACGCAGTATTTT
CASKRLGTEKDTQYF
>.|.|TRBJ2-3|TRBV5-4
TGTGCCAGCAGCCCGGCGAACAGCCTCACAGATACGCAGTATTTT
CASSPANSLTDTQYF
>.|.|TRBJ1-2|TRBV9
TGTGCCAGCTCGGACCCTAACTATGGCTACACCTTC
CASSDPNYGYTF
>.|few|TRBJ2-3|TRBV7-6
TGTGCCAGCAGCCAAACGCTAGATACGCAGTATTTT
CASSQTLDTQYF
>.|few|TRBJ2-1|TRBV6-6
TGTGCCAACAGTTCCGGGACGGTCTACAATGAGCAGTTCTTC
CANSSGTVYNEQFF
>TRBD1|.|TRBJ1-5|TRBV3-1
TGTGCCAGCAGCCAAGGACGTCACAGGGGCACGTATCAGCCCCAGCATTTT
CASSQGRHRGTYQPQHF
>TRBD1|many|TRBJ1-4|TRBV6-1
TGTGCCAGCACCTTAGGACAGGTTTATAATGAAAAACTGTTTTTT
CASTLGQVYNEKLFF
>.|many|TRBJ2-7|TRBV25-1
TGTGCCAGCAGTGACCGGGACACCCAATACGAGCAGTACTTC
CASSDRDTQYEQYF
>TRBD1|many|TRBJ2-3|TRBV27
TGTGCCAGCAGTCTGGGACAGAGCACAGATACGCAGTATTTT
CASSLGQSTDTQYF
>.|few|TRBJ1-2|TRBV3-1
TGTGCCAGCAGTCAGGCAAACTATGGCTACACCTTC
CASSQANYGYTF